The 18 T cell receptor beta chains below come from one sample, sequenced in a study of blood T cell repertoires in COVID-19. Sequenced by immunoSEQ multiplex PCR; TCRdb stores in-frame clones only, minus some. The table includes roughly 150,000 clones, approximately 85% detected once. Sequencing was done on a sample of peripheral blood. These receptor sequences come from a woman in her sixties or seventies with COVID-19, enrolled during active disease.

This clone was observed a single time. J is TRBJ1-2 and V is TRBV3-1 (or the pseudogene TRBV3-2); a weak D match, TRBD1 (5 bases). This CDR3 region has 13 residues. Germline V CDR1 and CDR2: LGHDT, YNNKEL (reference sequence). Trimming took 3 bases from V and 0 from J, leaving 5 bases between them. CDR3 DNA sequence: TGTGCCAGCAGCCAGGGGCCTAACTATGGCTACACCTTC. Protein: CASSQGPNYGYTF.

The V call is TRBV3-1 (or the pseudogene TRBV3-2), the J call TRBJ2-1, with D unclear. The V gene's germline CDR1 is LGHDT and CDR2 YNNKEL (reference sequence). The CDR3 is 16 residues long. V gave up 0 bases and J gave up 5 bases, with 14 bases separating them. As DNA, the CDR3 is TGTGCCAGCAGCCAAGAAGGTTTGCGGTGGCACAATGAGCAGTTCTTC. It encodes CASSQEGLRWHNEQFF.

The chain has TRBV2 and TRBJ1-5; TRBD1 agrees at 8 bases. V lost 6 bases to trimming and J lost 4 bases; unmatched junction nucleotides: 8. From germline, CDR1 is SNHLY and CDR2 FYNNEI. This CDR3 contains 15 residues. CDR3 in DNA: TGTGCCAGCAGCTTCCAGGGGGCGCGGAATCAGCCCCAGCATTTT. Translating gives CASSFQGARNQPQHF.

The chain uses TRBV12-3 or TRBV12-4 and TRBJ1-4, with a possible D match to TRBD1 (5 bases). The germline V and J ends were trimmed by 6 bases and 8 bases, with 13 bases remaining between them. There are 13 residues in the CDR3. CDR3 amino acids: CASSTDRGEKLFF. The CDR3 coding sequence is TGTGCCAGCAGCACCGACCGGGGGGAAAAACTGTTTTTT.

The chain has TRBV6-1 and TRBJ1-1, with 9 nucleotides matching TRBD1. V shed 3 bases, J shed 5 bases, and the junction held 4 bases outside the gene matches. From germline, CDR1 is MNHNS and CDR2 SASEGT. The CDR3 covers 14 residues. This chain's CDR3 is CASSETGGSTEAFF. The CDR3 nucleotides read TGTGCCAGCAGTGAGACAGGGGGGTCTACTGAAGCTTTCTTT.

This rearrangement joins TRBV14 to TRBJ2-2; a possible D gene is TRBD1 (5 bases). CDR3 length equals 17 residues. Germline V gene data show CDR1 as SGHDN and CDR2 as FVKESK. V was cut by 2 bases and J by 0 bases, with 13 bases left in between. This chain's CDR3 is CASSQRWGAANTGELFF. CDR3 DNA sequence: TGTGCCAGCAGCCAACGTTGGGGCGCCGCGAACACCGGGGAGCTGTTTTTT.

This clone was seen a handful of times. The CDR3: CASGGTGNIQYF. The DNA for the CDR3 is TGTGCCAGCGGGGGGACGGGAAACATTCAGTACTTC. The chain uses TRBV6-5 and TRBJ2-4; tentative D call: TRBD2 (6 bases). The V and J ends lost 8 bases and 6 bases respectively, with 11 bases between them. Looked up from germline, CDR1 is MNHEY and CDR2 is SVGAGI. The CDR3 length is 12 residues.

V usage is TRBV5-6 and J usage is TRBJ2-5; 15 bases are shared with TRBD2. The CDR3 sequence is 16 residues long. Germline CDR1 SGHDT, CDR2 YYEEEE. The trim removed 4 bases at V and 4 bases at J, leaving 5 bases unmatched. The DNA of the CDR3 is TGTGCCAGCAGCCGGACTAGCGGGAGGGCGGGAGAGACCCAGTACTTC. This gives the protein CASSRTSGRAGETQYF.

The CDR3 region has the DNA TGTGCCAGCAGTTTCCGGGGGGGATTGAACACTGAAGCTTTCTTT. Amino acids: CASSFRGGLNTEAFF. The chain couples TRBV27 to TRBJ1-1, with D possibly matching TRBD1 (5 bases). The length of the CDR3 is 15 residues. V shed 3 bases and J shed 0 bases, with 11 bases lying between them. Per germline, CDR1 MNHEY and CDR2 SMNVEV (reference sequence).

The chain carries TRBV14 and TRBJ2-7, with 10 bases aligning to TRBD1. The CDR3 covers 15 residues. V shed 4 bases and J 2 bases; nucleotides not matched to a gene: 5. Germline V gene lookup returns CDR1 SGHDN and CDR2 FVKESK. DNA of the CDR3: TGTGCCAGCAGCCGACAGGGGGCACTTCCCTACGAGCAGTACGTC. This encodes CASSRQGALPYEQYV.

The gene calls are TRBV7-3 and TRBJ2-5; 7 nucleotides match TRBD2. The CDR3 has 15 amino acids. V shed 5 bases, J shed 3 bases, and the junction held 9 bases outside the gene matches. The germline gives CDR1 SGHTA, CDR2 FQGTGA. The CDR3 coding sequence is TGTGCCAGCAGCCCTCGGCTAGGGAGGGAAGAGACCCAGTACTTC. Translation: CASSPRLGREETQYF.

This clone was seen a few times. The chain joins TRBV5-6 to TRBJ1-2, with D hard to call. V lost 2 bases and J lost 5, with 4 bases in between. The CDR3 length is 11 residues. Germline CDR1 SGHDT, CDR2 YYEEEE. CDR3 loop: CASSFGYGYTF. In nucleotides, the CDR3 is TGTGCCAGCAGCTTCGGTTATGGCTACACCTTC.

This chain links TRBV5-1 with TRBJ2-1; 9 bases line up with TRBD2. The germline gives CDR1 SGHRS, CDR2 YFSETQ. V dropped 3 bases and J dropped 1; count of bases not matched to a gene: 8. The CDR3 sequence is 17 residues long. CDR3 region: CASSSGLASDSYNEQFF. The DNA for the CDR3 is TGCGCCAGCAGCTCCGGACTAGCGAGTGATTCCTACAATGAGCAGTTCTTC. The variable domain in full, with the rest retrieved from reference TRBV5-1 and TRBJ2-1, is KAGVTQTPRYLIKTRGQQVTLSCSPISGHRSVSWYQQTPGQGLQFLFEYFSETQRNKGNFPGRFSGRQFSNSRSEMNVSTLELGDSALYLCASSSGLASDSYNEQFFGPGTRLTVL.

The V gene is TRBV6-2 or TRBV6-3, the J gene TRBJ2-7; tentatively, D is TRBD1 (5 bases). The germline gives CDR1 MNHEY, CDR2 SVGEGT. V was pared by 4 bases and J by 10 bases, with 14 bases between. This CDR3 comprises 12 residues. CDR3 coding DNA: TGTGCCAGCAGTTCGAAAGGGGCGCATCAGTACGTC. Encoded protein: CASSSKGAHQYV.

This clone was counted a single time. J is TRBJ2-7 and V is TRBV5-1, with TRBD1 matching 8 bases. CDR1 is SGHRS, CDR2 YFSETQ, per germline. This CDR3 is 13 amino acids long. Trimming took 0 bases from V and 5 from J; bases not matched to a gene: 1. The CDR3 reads CASSLAGGHEQYF. The DNA for the CDR3 is TGCGCCAGCAGCTTGGCAGGGGGCCACGAGCAGTACTTC.

The chain links TRBV19 to TRBJ2-4; tentative D call: TRBD1 (6 bases). Trimming took 4 bases from V and 5 from J, leaving 15 bases between them. Germline CDR1 is LNHDA and CDR2 is SQIVND (reference sequence). The CDR3 runs to 15 residues. The CDR3 spells CASSNPGTSQNIQYF. CDR3 DNA sequence: TGTGCCAGTAGTAATCCGGGGACATCCCAAAACATTCAGTACTTC.

This clone was counted between two and nine times. Distinct nucleotide sequences in the sample also encode this CDR3. The chain links TRBV18 to TRBJ1-3; D not resolved. The V and J ends lost 0 bases and 2 bases respectively, with 5 bases between them. The CDR3 runs 14 residues. CDR1 KGHSH and CDR2 LQKENI come from the germline V gene. The CDR3 coding sequence is TGTGCCAGCTCACCACCGGCAGCTGGAAACACCATATATTTT. Residues: CASSPPAAGNTIYF.

This clone appeared a single time. The chain recombines TRBV6-1 with TRBJ1-4; D gene unclear. The CDR3 has 14 residues. The germline gives CDR1 MNHNS, CDR2 SASEGT. V gave up 0 bases and J gave up 10 bases, with 12 bases separating them. The CDR3 sequence is CASSEATTAGKLFF. The CDR3 bases are TGTGCCAGCAGTGAAGCCACCACGGCGGGAAAACTGTTTTTT.